Sequencing of this T cell receptor beta chain was carried out in a study of blood T cell repertoires in COVID-19. Study in general: Sites across the United States, Italy and Spain contributed samples from acute and convalescent COVID-19. Sample material is recorded as cDNA or gDNA derived from T cells, B-cell-depleted T cells, or PBMCs.

Original methodology: Cell counts per sample came from amplifying reference gene primers. Clones were sequenced by immunoSEQ multiplex PCR, and TCRdb holds only the in-frame ones, with some missing. V, J and clone size derive from that table, while D and trimming were established from the DNA sequence. Counted here are approximately 220,000 clones, less than 90% occurring once; the ten biggest clones make up 0.65% to 0.85%. This clone was detected only a few times. This receptor was identified in a man between 35 and 55 years old with acute or convalescent COVID-19. Input material: peripheral blood.

The CDR3 loop is CASSTPGQGNSPLHF. CDR3 bases: TGTGCCAGTAGTACTCCGGGACAGGGTAATTCACCCCTCCACTTT. V and J are TRBV19 and TRBJ1-6; 9 nucleotides agree with TRBD1. CDR3 length: 15 residues. The V gene's germline CDR1 is LNHDA and CDR2 SQIVND (reference sequence). The trim removed 4 bases at V and 6 bases at J, leaving 4 bases unmatched.